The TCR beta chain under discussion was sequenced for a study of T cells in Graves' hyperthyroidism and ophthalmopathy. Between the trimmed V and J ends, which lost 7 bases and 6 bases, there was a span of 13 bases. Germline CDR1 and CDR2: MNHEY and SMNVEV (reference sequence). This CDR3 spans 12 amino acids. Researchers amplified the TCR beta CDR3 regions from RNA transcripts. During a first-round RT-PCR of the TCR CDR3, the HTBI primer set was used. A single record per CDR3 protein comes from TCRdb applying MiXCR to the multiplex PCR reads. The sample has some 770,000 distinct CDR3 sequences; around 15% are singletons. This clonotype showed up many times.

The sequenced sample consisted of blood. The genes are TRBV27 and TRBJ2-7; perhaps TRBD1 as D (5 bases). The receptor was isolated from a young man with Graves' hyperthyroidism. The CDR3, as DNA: TGTGCCAGCAAGACCACAGGATCCGAGCAGTACTTC. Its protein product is CASKTTGSEQYF.